These T cell receptor beta chains were read from a single sample in a study of blood T cell repertoires in COVID-19. TCRdb's table, derived via immunoSEQ multiplex PCR, lists solely in-frame clones and lacks some. The sample comprises 65,000 to 100,000 clones, 89% of which are singletons, and about 8.1% rests with the top ten. The sequenced sample consisted of peripheral blood. The receptor set was obtained from a man between 50 and 59 years old with acute or convalescent COVID-19. CDR3s include the opening cysteine and the closing phenylalanine or tryptophan. Each record gives: D gene, clone size, V gene, J gene, CDR3 protein, CDR3 DNA. D genes are given only for firm matches. Some rows have no size entry. The others give once, few or many, or a class for an expanded clone.

D gene: TRBD1
clone size: .
V gene: TRBV2
J gene: TRBJ1-6
CDR3 protein: CASTGQGTYNSPLHF
CDR3 DNA: TGTGCCAGCACCGGACAGGGCACCTATAATTCACCCCTCCACTTT

D gene: .
clone size: .
V gene: TRBV12-2
J gene: TRBJ1-4
CDR3 protein: CASRSPSGVCEKLFF
CDR3 DNA: TGTGCAAGTCGCTCCCCCTCGGGTGTGTGTGAAAAACTGTTTTTT

D gene: TRBD1
clone size: .
V gene: TRBV6-5
J gene: TRBJ2-7
CDR3 protein: CASTQQGARKEQYF
CDR3 DNA: TGTGCCAGCACCCAACAGGGGGCGCGAAAGGAGCAGTACTTC

D gene: .
clone size: .
V gene: TRBV25-1
J gene: TRBJ1-1
CDR3 protein: CASSDHYRGRTEAFF
CDR3 DNA: TGTGCCAGCAGTGACCACTATAGGGGGAGAACTGAAGCTTTCTTT

D gene: .
clone size: once
V gene: TRBV18
J gene: TRBJ1-2
CDR3 protein: CASSPEAANYGYTF
CDR3 DNA: TGTGCCAGCTCACCAGAGGCGGCTAACTATGGCTACACCTTC

D gene: .
clone size: .
V gene: TRBV2
J gene: TRBJ1-2
CDR3 protein: CASSSGADTNYGYTF
CDR3 DNA: TGTGCCAGCAGTTCTGGGGCAGATACAAACTATGGCTACACCTTC

D gene: .
clone size: .
V gene: TRBV5-1
J gene: TRBJ1-5
CDR3 protein: CASSLTDYNQPQHF
CDR3 DNA: TGCGCCAGCAGCTTGACGGACTATAATCAGCCCCAGCATTTT

D gene: .
clone size: once
V gene: TRBV2
J gene: TRBJ1-5
CDR3 protein: CASSANGGNQPQHF
CDR3 DNA: TGTGCCAGCAGTGCAAACGGGGGCAATCAGCCCCAGCATTTT

D gene: .
clone size: .
V gene: TRBV9
J gene: TRBJ2-2
CDR3 protein: CASSVPSGPGGPNTGELFF
CDR3 DNA: TGTGCCAGCAGCGTCCCCTCTGGTCCCGGGGGACCGAACACCGGGGAGCTGTTTTTT

D gene: TRBD1
clone size: .
V gene: TRBV6-6
J gene: TRBJ2-1
CDR3 protein: CASSPRLRTGSPYNEQFF
CDR3 DNA: TGTGCCAGCAGTCCTCGCCTCCGGACAGGGTCCCCCTACAATGAGCAGTTCTTC

D gene: .
clone size: .
V gene: TRBV3-1/TRBV3-2
J gene: TRBJ1-2
CDR3 protein: CASSQLMTGLYGYTF
CDR3 DNA: TGTGCCAGCAGCCAACTGATGACAGGACTCTATGGCTACACCTTC

D gene: TRBD1
clone size: .
V gene: TRBV5-1
J gene: TRBJ1-1
CDR3 protein: CASSLGTDPRGTEAFF
CDR3 DNA: TGCGCCAGCAGCCTAGGGACAGACCCAAGGGGCACTGAAGCTTTCTTT

D gene: .
clone size: .
V gene: TRBV4-2
J gene: TRBJ2-1
CDR3 protein: CASSQERGGFARGEQFF
CDR3 DNA: TGTGCCAGCAGCCAAGAGAGGGGGGGTTTCGCGCGGGGTGAGCAGTTCTTC

D gene: TRBD1
clone size: .
V gene: TRBV7-9
J gene: TRBJ1-2
CDR3 protein: CASSFERGLSRGYTF
CDR3 DNA: TGTGCCAGCAGCTTTGAGAGGGGGCTTAGCAGAGGCTACACCTTC

D gene: TRBD2
clone size: .
V gene: TRBV28
J gene: TRBJ2-3
CDR3 protein: CASRSGAKGTDTQYF
CDR3 DNA: TGTGCCAGTCGGAGCGGGGCGAAGGGGACAGATACGCAGTATTTT

D gene: .
clone size: .
V gene: TRBV6-4
J gene: TRBJ2-2
CDR3 protein: CASSAGGSTGELFF
CDR3 DNA: TGTGCCAGCAGCGCCGGGGGATCCACCGGGGAGCTGTTTTTT

D gene: .
clone size: once
V gene: TRBV28
J gene: TRBJ1-2
CDR3 protein: CASSFGGSLLYGYTF
CDR3 DNA: TGTGCCAGCAGTTTTGGAGGGTCACTCCTCTATGGCTACACCTTC

D gene: .
clone size: .
V gene: TRBV5-1
J gene: TRBJ2-2
CDR3 protein: CASSLTPHRNTGELFF
CDR3 DNA: TGCGCCAGCAGTCTGACCCCGCACAGGAACACCGGGGAGCTGTTTTTT

D gene: .
clone size: .
V gene: TRBV15
J gene: TRBJ2-6
CDR3 protein: CATSSQGSGAGANVLTF
CDR3 DNA: TGTGCCACCAGCTCACAAGGGTCCGGGGCTGGGGCCAACGTCCTGACTTTC

D gene: .
clone size: .
V gene: TRBV3-1/TRBV3-2
J gene: TRBJ1-3
CDR3 protein: CASSTNSGISGNTIYF
CDR3 DNA: TGTGCCAGCAGCACAAATTCCGGGATCTCTGGAAACACCATATATTTT

D gene: TRBD1
clone size: .
V gene: TRBV30
J gene: TRBJ1-2
CDR3 protein: CAWKGQGANWYGYTF
CDR3 DNA: TGTGCCTGGAAGGGACAGGGGGCGAATTGGTATGGCTACACCTTC

D gene: .
clone size: .
V gene: TRBV9
J gene: TRBJ2-5
CDR3 protein: CASSVALDSRQETQYF
CDR3 DNA: TGTGCCAGCAGCGTAGCTTTAGACAGCCGGCAAGAGACCCAGTACTTC

D gene: TRBD1
clone size: once
V gene: TRBV6-5
J gene: TRBJ1-2
CDR3 protein: CASSYSQGQGYGYTF
CDR3 DNA: TGTGCCAGCAGTTACAGCCAGGGACAGGGGTATGGCTACACCTTC

D gene: .
clone size: .
V gene: TRBV5-1
J gene: TRBJ2-2
CDR3 protein: CASSRNPAAGQGTGELFF
CDR3 DNA: TGCGCCAGCAGCCGCAACCCGGCGGCAGGGCAGGGCACCGGGGAGCTGTTTTTT

D gene: TRBD1
clone size: .
V gene: TRBV6-6
J gene: TRBJ2-7
CDR3 protein: CASRPPGRGYEQYF
CDR3 DNA: TGTGCCAGTCGACCTCCGGGCAGGGGGTACGAGCAGTACTTC

D gene: .
clone size: .
V gene: TRBV5-1
J gene: TRBJ1-4
CDR3 protein: CASSGGRSTNEKLFF
CDR3 DNA: TGCGCCAGCAGCGGAGGACGTTCAACTAATGAAAAACTGTTTTTT

D gene: TRBD2
clone size: .
V gene: TRBV4-2
J gene: TRBJ2-3
CDR3 protein: CASSQATGTSPLDTQYF
CDR3 DNA: TGTGCCAGCAGCCAAGCAACCGGGACTAGCCCTTTAGATACGCAGTATTTT

D gene: .
clone size: .
V gene: TRBV12-3/TRBV12-4
J gene: TRBJ2-2
CDR3 protein: CASSYSGELFF
CDR3 DNA: TGTGCCAGCTCCTACTCCGGGGAGCTGTTTTTT

D gene: TRBD1
clone size: .
V gene: TRBV19
J gene: TRBJ1-6
CDR3 protein: CASSMDRANSPLHF
CDR3 DNA: TGTGCCAGTAGTATGGACAGGGCCAATTCACCCCTCCACTTT

D gene: .
clone size: .
V gene: TRBV6-5
J gene: TRBJ2-2
CDR3 protein: CASSLLAPNTGELFF
CDR3 DNA: TGTGCCAGCTCTTTATTAGCGCCTAACACCGGGGAGCTGTTTTTT

D gene: .
clone size: .
V gene: TRBV14
J gene: TRBJ1-2
CDR3 protein: CASSPRGQYGYTF
CDR3 DNA: TGTGCCAGCAGCCCCCGCGGACAGTATGGCTACACCTTC

D gene: .
clone size: .
V gene: TRBV7-8
J gene: TRBJ1-1
CDR3 protein: CASSFRVPMNTEAFF
CDR3 DNA: TGTGCCAGCAGCTTCAGGGTTCCGATGAACACTGAAGCTTTCTTT

D gene: TRBD1
clone size: .
V gene: TRBV30
J gene: TRBJ2-1
CDR3 protein: CASPGTGFNNEQFF
CDR3 DNA: TGTGCCTCCCCCGGGACAGGCTTCAACAATGAGCAGTTCTTC

D gene: .
clone size: .
V gene: TRBV6-1
J gene: TRBJ1-5
CDR3 protein: CASSDRQARFNQPQHF
CDR3 DNA: TGTGCCAGCAGTGACAGACAGGCCCGATTCAATCAGCCCCAGCATTTT

D gene: .
clone size: .
V gene: TRBV7-9
J gene: TRBJ2-1
CDR3 protein: CASSAPRGSYNEQFF
CDR3 DNA: TGTGCCAGCAGCGCGCCGAGGGGGTCCTACAATGAGCAGTTCTTC

D gene: TRBD2
clone size: once
V gene: TRBV30
J gene: TRBJ2-6
CDR3 protein: CAWRGLAGAYSGANVLTF
CDR3 DNA: TGTGCCTGGAGGGGACTAGCGGGGGCTTACTCTGGGGCCAACGTCCTGACTTTC

D gene: .
clone size: .
V gene: TRBV18
J gene: TRBJ1-6
CDR3 protein: CASSQDGGNSPLHF
CDR3 DNA: TGTGCCAGCTCACAGGACGGAGGTAATTCACCCCTCCACTTT

D gene: .
clone size: .
V gene: TRBV30
J gene: TRBJ1-3
CDR3 protein: CAWSNRGYSGNTIYF
CDR3 DNA: TGTGCCTGGAGTAACCGGGGATACTCTGGAAACACCATATATTTT

D gene: .
clone size: .
V gene: TRBV7-9
J gene: TRBJ2-7
CDR3 protein: CATGQRFYEQYF
CDR3 DNA: TGTGCCACCGGACAGAGGTTCTACGAGCAGTACTTC

D gene: .
clone size: .
V gene: TRBV6-2/TRBV6-3
J gene: TRBJ1-1
CDR3 protein: CASSYHGGGATEAFF
CDR3 DNA: TGTGCCAGCAGTTACCACGGGGGGGGAGCCACTGAAGCTTTCTTT

D gene: TRBD1
clone size: .
V gene: TRBV6-6
J gene: TRBJ1-3
CDR3 protein: CASTNPDRAFGNTIYF
CDR3 DNA: TGTGCCAGCACCAATCCCGACAGGGCTTTTGGAAACACCATATATTTT

D gene: .
clone size: .
V gene: TRBV7-9
J gene: TRBJ1-1
CDR3 protein: CASSPLQLNTEAFF
CDR3 DNA: TGTGCCAGCAGCCCCCTACAGCTGAACACTGAAGCTTTCTTT

D gene: .
clone size: .
V gene: TRBV3-1/TRBV3-2
J gene: TRBJ1-5
CDR3 protein: CASSQAGDSNQPQHF
CDR3 DNA: TGTGCCAGCAGCCAAGCAGGGGATAGCAATCAGCCCCAGCATTTT

D gene: .
clone size: once
V gene: TRBV7-9
J gene: TRBJ1-4
CDR3 protein: CASSLGQINEKLFF
CDR3 DNA: TGTGCCAGCAGCTTAGGGCAGATTAATGAAAAACTGTTTTTT

D gene: TRBD1
clone size: .
V gene: TRBV29-1
J gene: TRBJ1-1
CDR3 protein: CSVATGRDTEAFF
CDR3 DNA: TGCAGCGTTGCGACAGGGCGGGACACTGAAGCTTTCTTT

D gene: .
clone size: .
V gene: TRBV6-5
J gene: TRBJ1-2
CDR3 protein: CASSFQGRDYGYTF
CDR3 DNA: TGTGCCAGCAGTTTTCAGGGGAGGGACTATGGCTACACCTTC

D gene: TRBD1
clone size: .
V gene: TRBV24-1
J gene: TRBJ1-5
CDR3 protein: CATSDSGQGGHQPQHF
CDR3 DNA: TGTGCCACCAGTGATTCCGGACAGGGTGGCCATCAGCCCCAGCATTTT

D gene: TRBD1
clone size: .
V gene: TRBV5-1
J gene: TRBJ2-2
CDR3 protein: CASSLEGATGELFF
CDR3 DNA: TGCGCCAGCAGCTTGGAGGGGGCCACCGGGGAGCTGTTTTTT

D gene: TRBD1
clone size: .
V gene: TRBV28
J gene: TRBJ1-1
CDR3 protein: CASSATGVIAFF
CDR3 DNA: TGTGCCAGCAGCGCTACAGGGGTGATAGCTTTCTTT

D gene: .
clone size: .
V gene: TRBV21-1
J gene: TRBJ1-1
CDR3 protein: CASSKEGDFEAFF
CDR3 DNA: TGTGCCAGCAGCAAAGAAGGGGACTTTGAAGCTTTCTTT

D gene: .
clone size: .
V gene: TRBV30
J gene: TRBJ2-5
CDR3 protein: CAWSVARQQYF
CDR3 DNA: TGTGCCTGGAGTGTAGCTCGACAGCAGTACTTC

D gene: TRBD1
clone size: .
V gene: TRBV2
J gene: TRBJ2-5
CDR3 protein: CASRGTANQETQYF
CDR3 DNA: TGTGCCAGCAGAGGGACAGCAAATCAAGAGACCCAGTACTTC

D gene: TRBD1
clone size: .
V gene: TRBV28
J gene: TRBJ2-7
CDR3 protein: CASSFRGRGEQYF
CDR3 DNA: TGTGCCAGCAGTTTTAGGGGGCGCGGCGAGCAGTACTTC

D gene: .
clone size: .
V gene: TRBV24-1
J gene: TRBJ1-2
CDR3 protein: CATSKSRGNGYTF
CDR3 DNA: TGTGCCACCAGTAAATCCCGGGGGAATGGCTACACCTTC

D gene: .
clone size: .
V gene: TRBV7-3
J gene: TRBJ2-2
CDR3 protein: CASSFGGTGELFF
CDR3 DNA: TGTGCCAGCAGCTTCGGGGGCACCGGGGAGCTGTTTTTT